This T cell receptor beta chain came from a study of Ad26.COV2.S vaccination and SARS-CoV-2 variants. This clone was picked up a small number of times. Antigen unknown. The protocol was immunoSEQ multiplex PCR, while the TCRdb copy is restricted to in-frame clones and leaves out a portion. This sample has 180,000 or so clones, with 70% to 90% found just once. Study-wide points: Vaccine recipients and placebo recipients showed similar non-spike TCR breadth. Total T cell responses were possibly underestimated by TCR breadth and depth analyses. Compared with placebo recipients, vaccine recipients had higher spike-specific TCR breadth. Substantial breadth was reportedly displayed by spike-specific CD8+ and CD4+ T cell responses after vaccination.

This material consisted of peripheral blood, taken after recovery from COVID-19. This TCR was recovered from a human donor who had recovered from COVID-19.

As DNA, the CDR3 is TGTGCCTGTCCCCCTGGGGGGGGCGCGCGGCCCCTCCACTTT. It specifies CACPPGGGARPLHF. V gene TRBV30 combines with J gene TRBJ1-6, with D perhaps TRBD1 (6 bases). The germline gives CDR1 GTSNPN, CDR2 SVGIG (reference sequence). The CDR3 is 14 residues long. V lost 6 bases and J lost 13, with 22 bases in between.